This T cell receptor beta chain was identified in a study of blood T cells in healthy people across ages. Looked up from germline, CDR1 is MDHEN and CDR2 is SYDVKM. This CDR3 is built from 18 residues. A second PCR, run for about 6 to 11 cycles, used a sample-barcoded 5' primer plus a J-beta primer mix. TCRdb re-called the 5' RACE reads through MiXCR, storing one row per CDR3 protein. The sample comprises about 680,000 distinct CDR3 sequences, around 45% of which are singletons, and roughly a third rests with the top ten. For this clonotype: The antigen is undetermined.

Whole-study findings and limits: CMV status of donors was not determined, possibly confounding expanded clonotype changes.

The sample consisted of blood. The chain couples TRBV28 to TRBJ2-1; D is ambiguous. The closer fit of TRBJ2-7 to the DNA end suggests the J call may be wrong. This TCR derives from a woman aged 60-70 years in good health. CDR3 protein: CASSLWGLEISSYNEQYF. Here the CDR3 DNA reads TGTGCCAGCAGTTTATGGGGATTGGAGATAAGCTCCTACAATGAGCAGTACTTC.